This is a list of T cell receptor beta chains from one sample in a study of Ad26.COV2.S vaccination and SARS-CoV-2 variants. Libraries were prepared by immunoSEQ multiplex PCR; TCRdb keeps only in-frame clonotypes and omits some of them. Of roughly 300,000 clones in the sample, roughly 90% were seen once. The material sequenced was peripheral blood, taken in a trial of Ad26.COV2.S vaccine versus placebo. All receptors come from a person aged 18-65 years who received the Ad26.COV2.S COVID-19 vaccine or a placebo. The CDR3 runs from the conserved cysteine through the conserved F or W.

>TRBJ2-2|TRBV6-4
CASTVGGTGELFF
>TRBJ2-1|TRBV19
CASSIRTADEQFF
>TRBJ2-5|TRBV7-6
CASSFNRQETQYF
>TRBJ1-6|TRBV30
CAWSVGTGNSPLHF
>TRBJ1-2|TRBV23-1
CASSQSARGRRYGYTF
>TRBJ2-1|TRBV24-1
CATSETSYNEQFF
>TRBJ1-3|TRBV5-1
CASSWGDSGNTIYF
>TRBJ2-1|TRBV11-2
CASSLGKASGKGNEQFF
>TRBJ1-2|TRBV9
CASSVGRSSYGYTF
>TRBJ1-1|TRBV3-1/TRBV3-2
CASRSGTGGLGTEAFF
>TRBJ2-3|TRBV5-4
CASSYPGLAMTSDTQYF
>TRBJ1-1|TRBV12-3/TRBV12-4
CASSPITGTEAFF
>TRBJ2-7|TRBV27
CASSLSSPGTLYYEQYF
>TRBJ2-7|TRBV29-1
CSVKQGLYEQYF